Listed below are T cell receptor beta chains from one sample, sequenced in a study of radiotherapy plus CTLA-4 blockade in lung cancer. TCRdb's table, derived via immunoSEQ multiplex PCR, lists solely in-frame clones and lacks some. This table holds roughly 88,000 clones, about 80% found once. The starting material was peripheral blood, obtained from a patient treated with radiotherapy plus ipilimumab. The receptors derive from a human donor with non-small cell lung cancer who had stable disease on radiotherapy plus ipilimumab. Both conserved end residues are part of each CDR3. Each record gives: V gene, clone size, CDR3 length, J gene, D gene, CDR3 DNA, CDR3 protein. The D gene is left open where the match is weak. Only some rows state a clone size, as once, few, many or a class for expanded clones.

V: TRBV6-1; size: -; length: 10; J: TRBJ2-1; D: -; DNA: TGTGCCATTATTGACAATGAGCAGTTCTTC; CDR3: CAIIDNEQFF
V: TRBV28; size: -; length: 17; J: TRBJ2-4; D: TRBD2; DNA: TGTGCCAGCAGTTTTACTAGCGGGAGTTGGGCCAAAAACATTCAGTACTTC; CDR3: CASSFTSGSWAKNIQYF
V: TRBV11-1; size: -; length: 12; J: TRBJ1-2; D: -; DNA: TGTGCCAGCAGCCCGGACAACTATGGCTACACCTTC; CDR3: CASSPDNYGYTF
V: TRBV6-1; size: -; length: 12; J: TRBJ2-5; D: -; DNA: TGTGCCAGCAGTGAACTTCGGGAGACCCAGTACTTC; CDR3: CASSELRETQYF
V: TRBV5-1; size: -; length: 15; J: TRBJ2-7; D: TRBD1; DNA: TGCGCCAGCAGCTTAGGACAGGGGCTCTCCTACGAGCAGTACTTC; CDR3: CASSLGQGLSYEQYF
V: TRBV6-5; size: -; length: 14; J: TRBJ1-1; D: -; DNA: TGTGCCAGCAGTTACTCCGGCAAGAACACTGAAGCTTTCTTT; CDR3: CASSYSGKNTEAFF
V: TRBV19; size: -; length: 15; J: TRBJ1-1; D: -; DNA: TGTGCCAGTCTGAAGTTTGGGCAGTCGAACACTGAAGCTTTCTTT; CDR3: CASLKFGQSNTEAFF
V: TRBV7-9; size: few; length: 16; J: TRBJ2-7; D: TRBD2; DNA: TGTGCCAGCAGCTCACTAGCGGGAGGGCCAAGCTACGAGCAGTACTTC; CDR3: CASSSLAGGPSYEQYF
V: TRBV19; size: -; length: 16; J: TRBJ1-1; D: -; DNA: TGTGCCAGTAGGAATTCCGGGAGCCCCACCGGCACTGAAGCTTTCTTT; CDR3: CASRNSGSPTGTEAFF
V: TRBV7-6; size: -; length: 14; J: TRBJ2-7; D: -; DNA: TGTGCCAGCAGCTTAGCTGATACCTTCTACGAGCAGTACTTC; CDR3: CASSLADTFYEQYF
V: TRBV28; size: -; length: 14; J: TRBJ2-2; D: -; DNA: TGTGCCAGTAAGACGGGAGTAGGGACCGGGGAGCTGTTTTTT; CDR3: CASKTGVGTGELFF
V: TRBV28; size: -; length: 14; J: TRBJ1-2; D: -; DNA: TGTGCCACCCCTGGCGAAAGAGATAACTATGGCTACACCTTC; CDR3: CATPGERDNYGYTF